This T cell receptor (beta chain) was captured in a study of T cells after yellow fever vaccination. Whole-study findings and limits: Most clones from primary vaccination were detected again post-booster (just under 97% CD4, around 90% CD8).

TCRdb re-called the 5' RACE reads with MiXCR, one entry per CDR3 protein. The table lists more than 300,000 distinct CDR3 sequences, around 7% of them singletons, with roughly a sixth in the top ten. This clonotype was seen only a few times. The antigen is unknown. Trimming stripped 5 bases from V and 0 bases from J, with 14 bases between. The CDR3 extends over 15 amino acids. Germline V gene data show CDR1 as SEHNR and CDR2 as FQNEAQ (reference sequence). Sequencing was performed on PBMCs, taken around 45 days after the first yellow fever vaccination. The chain joins TRBV7-9 to TRBJ2-7, with D perhaps given as TRBD1 or TRBD2 (5 bases each). The TCR originated in a man aged 18 to 30 who received the YFV17D yellow fever vaccine. This chain's CDR3 is CASSPRGESSYEQYF. The CDR3 region has the DNA TGTGCCAGCAGCCCTCGGGGCGAGAGCTCCTACGAGCAGTACTTC. The full variable domain, its missing parts supplied by reference TRBV7-9 and TRBJ2-7, is DTGVSQNPRHKITKRGQNVTFRCDPISEHNRLYWYRQTLGQGPEFLTYFQNEAQLEKSRLLSDRFSAERPKGSFSTLEIQRTEQGDSAMYLCASSPRGESSYEQYFGPGTRLTVT.